The clone carrying this T cell receptor beta chain has only a few counts. No antigen is known for it. This record belongs to a study of vaccination and CD4 T cells after COVID-19. Germline CDR1 reads SGHTA; CDR2 reads FQGNSA. The CDR3 consists of 16 residues. J lost 4 bases, V lost 2 bases, and 8 bases had no gene match. Time point in this sample: late sampling 161 to 241 days after vaccination in a few convalescent patients. Noted treatment: roughly 10-day PBMC culture with coronavirus spike peptide pools or control peptides (ViraFEST assay). Oncomine TCR Beta short-read sequencing was applied to DNA from cultured CD4+ T cells. TCRdb independently ran MiXCR on the PCR reads; one entry per CDR3 protein. The sample comprises some 21,000 distinct CDR3 sequences, roughly 46% of which are singletons, and about 13% rests with the top ten.

The clonotype was recovered from a human donor who had recovered from COVID-19. The chain combines TRBV7-2 with TRBJ2-5; TRBD2 agrees at 9 bases. The sequenced sample was CD4+ T cells from blood, cultured in vitro, obtained about 7 months after SARS-CoV-2 vaccination. The CDR3 bases are TGTGCCAGCAGCTTAATCGGGACTAGCATGGTAGAGACCCAGTACTTC. It yields the protein CASSLIGTSMVETQYF.